Sequencing of this T cell receptor (beta chain) was carried out in a study of cytomegalovirus exposure and HLA in healthy donors. This PCR relied on a set of 60 Vbeta primers and 13 Jbeta primers. TCRdb keeps only in-frame clones here, not all; method: immunoSEQ multiplex PCR. The table lists approximately 180,000 clones, approximately 78% of them singletons. With V trimmed by 4 bases and J by 8 bases, 4 bases remained unmatched. This CDR3 is 13 amino acids long. Germline-derived CDR1 and CDR2 are SEHNR and FQNEAQ (reference sequence). This rearrangement joins TRBV7-9 to TRBJ1-2; the match to TRBD1 covers 10 bases. This clonotype was obtained from a woman between 18 and 29 years old in good health and CMV-seronegative. The sequencing input was PBMCs. CDR3 sequence reads: CASSSGTGDGYTF. DNA of the CDR3: TGTGCCAGCAGCTCCGGGACAGGGGACGGCTACACCTTC.